The 14 T cell receptor beta chains listed next were all sequenced from one sample in a study of CD8 T cells in ankylosing spondylitis. Regarding the study as a whole: Blood from ankylosing spondylitis patients appeared to carry a characteristic roughly eight-variant TCR beta motif.

These receptors' targets are unknown. Via MiXCR, TCRdb re-called the 5' RACE reads, giving one row per CDR3 protein. Here the sample spans some 840,000 distinct CDR3 sequences, about an eighth being singletons. Specimen: blood, either unsorted or a sorted T cell fraction (not recorded which). These receptors were obtained from a male donor with ankylosing spondylitis.

The chain links TRBV7-2 to TRBJ2-7; 9 bases map to TRBD2. The CDR3 covers 15 residues. Germline CDR1 reads SGHTA; CDR2 reads FQGNSA. The V segment lost 5 bases and the J segment 1 base; nucleotides outside the gene matches: 6. CDR3 amino acids: CASSILAGASYEQYF. CDR3 DNA: TGTGCCAGCAGCATCTTAGCGGGAGCATCCTACGAGCAGTACTTC.

This clonotype has a handful of counts. The chain links TRBV20-1 to TRBJ2-7; D is ambiguous. V was clipped by 6 bases and J by 0 bases, with 12 bases between them. The CDR3 is 13 amino acids. The germline V gene encodes CDR1 DFQATT and CDR2 SNEGSKA (reference sequence). The CDR3 sequence is CSAQQQSSYEQYF. For the CDR3, the DNA is TGCAGTGCCCAGCAGCAAAGCTCCTACGAGCAGTACTTC.

J is TRBJ2-1 and V is TRBV6-5, with D unclear. The CDR3 sequence is 17 residues long. Germline CDR1 is MNHEY and CDR2 is SVGAGI. V gave up 4 bases and J gave up 5 bases, with 21 bases separating them. DNA of the CDR3: TGTGCCAGCAGTTTTCCTATGGGGATAAGTTCGAACAATGAGCAGTTCTTC. The encoded protein is CASSFPMGISSNNEQFF.

This clonotype came up once. The chain employs TRBV7-2 and TRBJ2-1; no clear D gene. The CDR3 spans 14 residues. Germline CDR1 reads SGHTA; CDR2 reads FQGNSA. V lost 1 base to trimming and J lost 7 bases, with 11 bases between them. The CDR3, as DNA: TGTGCCAGCAGCTTAGAATTCCCAGCGAATGAGCAGTTCTTC. The encoded protein is CASSLEFPANEQFF.

This clonotype was seen a handful of times. This chain joins TRBV24-1 and TRBJ2-5, with D uncertain. V lost 10 bases to trimming and J lost 5 bases, with 10 bases between them. The CDR3 has 11 amino acids. Germline V gene sequence: CDR1 KGHDR, CDR2 SFDVKD. This chain's CDR3 is CATARQETQYF. CDR3 nucleotides: TGTGCCACTGCCCGTCAGGAGACCCAGTACTTC.

This clonotype has just a few counts. The V and J genes are TRBV3-1 and TRBJ2-7, with D unresolved. This CDR3 contains 12 residues. V shed 4 bases and J shed 6 bases, with 10 bases lying between them. The V gene's germline CDR1 is LGHDT and CDR2 YNNKEL (reference sequence). The CDR3 bases are TGTGCCAGCAGCCCCTTCCCCGGCGAGCAGTACTTC. It is translated as CASSPFPGEQYF.

The CDR3 protein is CASTGTGLETQYF. The CDR3 bases are TGCGCCAGCACCGGAACAGGGCTGGAGACCCAGTACTTC. The rearrangement joins TRBV5-1 to TRBJ2-5, with D possibly matching TRBD1 (6 bases). The CDR3 extends over 13 amino acids. The ends were cut back, 6 bases at V and 5 bases at J, with 14 bases in the middle. Per germline, CDR1 SGHRS and CDR2 YFSETQ. The full variable domain, with the rest looked up from reference TRBV5-1 and TRBJ2-5, is KAGVTQTPRYLIKTRGQQVTLSCSPISGHRSVSWYQQTPGQGLQFLFEYFSETQRNKGNFPGRFSGRQFSNSRSEMNVSTLELGDSALYLCASTGTGLETQYFGPGTRLLVL.

This clonotype was recorded a few times. This chain connects TRBV15 to TRBJ2-5; no clear D gene. Germline V gives CDR1 LNHNV, CDR2 YYDKDF (reference sequence). The length of the CDR3 is 13 residues. Between the trimmed V and J ends, which lost 3 bases and 5 bases, there was a span of 10 bases. The CDR3 sequence: CATSRRLGETQYF. CDR3 DNA sequence: TGTGCCACCAGCAGGAGGCTGGGCGAGACCCAGTACTTC.

This clonotype appeared a few times. The genes are TRBV5-1 and TRBJ2-3, with D perhaps matching TRBD2 (5 bases). Germline loops: CDR1 SGHRS, CDR2 YFSETQ. The CDR3 sequence is 16 residues long. V was cut by 1 base and J by 4 bases, with 16 bases left in between. CDR3: CASSLNSAARADTQYF. The CDR3 nucleotides are TGCGCCAGCAGCTTGAATTCAGCGGCCCGGGCAGATACGCAGTATTTT.

This clonotype was picked up a small number of times. The chain joins TRBV24-1 to TRBJ2-3, with 12 bases aligning to TRBD2. The CDR3 contains 15 residues. Germline-derived CDR1 and CDR2 are KGHDR and SFDVKD. Losses at the gene ends were 0 bases for V and 7 bases for J; bases not matched to a gene: 1. For the CDR3, the DNA is TGTGCCACCAGTGATTTGACTAGCGGGAGGAATACGCAGTATTTT. Its translation is CATSDLTSGRNTQYF.

V usage is TRBV5-1 and J usage is TRBJ2-5; no clear D. This CDR3 region has 12 residues. V was cut by 5 bases and J by 2 bases, with 7 bases left in between. CDR1 and CDR2 (germline): SGHRS, YFSETQ. CDR3 in amino acids: CASSKEQETQYF. CDR3 coding DNA: TGCGCCAGCAGTAAGGAGCAAGAGACCCAGTACTTC.

V gene TRBV28 combines with J gene TRBJ2-6; 9 bases line up with TRBD1. The germline gives CDR1 MDHEN, CDR2 SYDVKM. Losses at the gene ends were 4 bases for V and 0 bases for J; bases not matched to a gene: 4. CDR3 size: 17 residues. CDR3 residues: CASSSGTGYSGANVLTF. The CDR3 bases are TGTGCCAGCAGTTCCGGGACAGGGTACTCTGGGGCCAACGTCCTGACTTTC. Full variable domain (outside the CDR3, taken from reference TRBV28 and TRBJ2-6): DVKVTQSSRYLVKRTGEKVFLECVQDMDHENMFWYRQDPGLGLRLIYFSYDVKMKEKGDIPEGYSVSREKKERFSLILESASTNQTSMYLCASSSGTGYSGANVLTFGAGSRLTVL.

The rearrangement links TRBV11-2 to TRBJ1-3; D is unclear. Germline V gives CDR1 SGHAT, CDR2 FQNNGV. V dropped 5 bases and J dropped 3 bases, with 17 bases sitting between them. CDR3 length equals 16 residues. The CDR3 reads CASSPGPGNGGNTIYF. CDR3 in DNA: TGTGCCAGCAGCCCCGGCCCGGGAAATGGTGGAAACACCATATATTTT.

This clonotype was seen more than once but under ten times. V is TRBV6-6 and J is TRBJ1-6; D is undetermined. Germline CDR1 MNHNY, CDR2 SVGAGI (reference sequence). V gave up 7 bases and J gave up 7 bases, with 8 bases separating them. The CDR3 is 12 amino acids. The CDR3, as DNA: TGTGCCAGCATGAGTGGAAATTCACCCCTCCACTTT. It codes for CASMSGNSPLHF.